The TCR beta chain under discussion was sequenced for a study of blood T cell repertoires in COVID-19. Study summary: Collection of acute and convalescent COVID-19 samples took place in the United States, Italy and Spain.

Sequenced by immunoSEQ multiplex PCR; TCRdb stores in-frame clones only, minus some. The data hold around 180,000 clones, with more than 80% observed a single time. Germline CDR1 and CDR2: KGHSH and LQKENI. Between the trimmed V and J ends, which lost 2 bases and 6 bases, there was a span of 20 bases. This CDR3 contains 17 residues. This chain connects TRBV18 to TRBJ1-3, with D unclear. This clonotype was obtained from a human donor in a cohort sampled during active COVID-19. The specimen was peripheral blood. As DNA, the CDR3 is TGTGCCAGCTCACCATCGGGAGTTCAAGGGATAGAAAACACCATATATTTT. This gives the protein CASSPSGVQGIENTIYF.